This T cell receptor (beta chain) was retrieved from a study of CD8+CD57+ T cells in acquired aplastic anemia. Overall study: DNA per sorted CD4+ or CD8+ sample ranged roughly 0.19 to 30 ug, averaging roughly 3.2 ug.

Germline loops: CDR1 DFQATT, CDR2 SNEGSKA (reference sequence). Trimming cost V 2 bases and J 2 bases; bases outside gene matches: 6. This CDR3 is 15 amino acids long. Genomic DNA constituted the template upon which TCR beta VDJ and CDR3 profiling was performed. TCRdb used MiXCR to reprocess the reads, holding one entry per CDR3 protein. The table shows 200,000 to 250,000 distinct CDR3 sequences, with less than 75% occurring only once. CD8+CD57+ cell expansion had been shown by flow cytometry in patients chosen for sequencing. Source material: sorted CD4+, CD8+, or CD8+CD57+ T cells (not recorded which) from PBMCs. This chain links TRBV20-1 with TRBJ2-5, with TRBD2 identical over 9 bases. This TCR was sampled from a human donor with aplastic anemia. In DNA form, the CDR3 reads TGCAGTGCTAGACCCGGACTAGCGCCACAAGAGACCCAGTACTTC. Amino acid sequence: CSARPGLAPQETQYF.